The present T cell receptor (beta chain) was sequenced within a study of cytomegalovirus exposure and HLA in healthy donors. The CDR3 is 16 residues long. PCR was performed using 60 Vbeta and 13 Jbeta primers. The protocol was immunoSEQ multiplex PCR, while the TCRdb copy is restricted to in-frame clones and leaves out a portion. The sample lists 130,000 to 150,000 clones; 75% to 80% were seen once. The chain has TRBV12-1 and TRBJ1-2; the table's TRBD1 call for D was not verified on the DNA. TRBV12-1 is designated a pseudogene. The receptor was derived from a man aged 18 to 30 in good health and CMV-seronegative. The sequenced sample was PBMCs. Here the CDR3 reads CASSPKRSGQNYGYTF. CDR3 coding DNA: TGTGCCAGCAGCCCCAAAAGAAGTGGACAGAACTATGGCTACACCTTC.